Sequencing of this T cell receptor beta chain was carried out in a study of T cell responses to AZD1222 COVID-19 vaccine. Broader study findings: Regions 160-218 and 743-854 held dominance among vaccine-associated CD4 TCRs, which spanned spike.

Generated by immunoSEQ multiplex PCR, the TCRdb table keeps only in-frame clones and is missing some. The table has approximately 91,000 clones, 88% seen once. Remarks on this clone: What it binds is not known.

The germline gives CDR1 KGHSH, CDR2 LQKENI. This CDR3 has 12 residues. V was trimmed by 3 bases and J by 8 bases, leaving 10 bases between them. The specimen was peripheral blood, collected on day 0 of AZD1222 vaccination. The source of this sequence is an adult in good health. The rearrangement joins TRBV18 to TRBJ1-1; D may be TRBD1 (6 bases). The CDR3, as DNA: TGTGCCAGCTCACCCACAGGGTACGAAGCTTTCTTT. This sequence encodes CASSPTGYEAFF.